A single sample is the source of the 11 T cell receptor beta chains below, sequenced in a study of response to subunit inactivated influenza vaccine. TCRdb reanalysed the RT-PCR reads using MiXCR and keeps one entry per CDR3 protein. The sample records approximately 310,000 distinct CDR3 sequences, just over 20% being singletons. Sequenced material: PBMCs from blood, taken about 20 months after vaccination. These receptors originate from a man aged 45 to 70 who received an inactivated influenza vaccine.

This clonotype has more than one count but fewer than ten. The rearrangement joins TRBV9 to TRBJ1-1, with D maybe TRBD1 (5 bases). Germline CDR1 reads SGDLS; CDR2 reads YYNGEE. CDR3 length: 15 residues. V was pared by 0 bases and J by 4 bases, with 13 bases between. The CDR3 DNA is TGTGCCAGCAGCGTAGATGGGGGAGGAGGCACTGAAGCTTTCTTT. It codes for CASSVDGGGGTEAFF.

The CDR3 region has the DNA TGTGCCATCAGTCCATTCCTTTCCGGGCCCCAAGAGACCCAGTACTTC. This encodes CAISPFLSGPQETQYF. This rearrangement joins TRBV10-3 to TRBJ2-5; no clear D. CDR1 ENHRY and CDR2 SYGVKD come from the germline V gene. The V end was cut by 5 bases, the J end by 1 base, with 17 bases between. The CDR3 has 16 amino acids.

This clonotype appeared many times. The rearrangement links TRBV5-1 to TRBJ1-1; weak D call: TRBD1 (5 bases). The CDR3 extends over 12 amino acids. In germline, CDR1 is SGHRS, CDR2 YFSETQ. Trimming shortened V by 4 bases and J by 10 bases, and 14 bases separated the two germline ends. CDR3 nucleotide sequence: TGCGCCAGCAGCCAGCAGGGCAACGGAGCTTTCTTT. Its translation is CASSQQGNGAFF. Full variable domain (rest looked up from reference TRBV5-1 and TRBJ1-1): KAGVTQTPRYLIKTRGQQVTLSCSPISGHRSVSWYQQTPGQGLQFLFEYFSETQRNKGNFPGRFSGRQFSNSRSEMNVSTLELGDSALYLCASSQQGNGAFFGQGTRLTVV.

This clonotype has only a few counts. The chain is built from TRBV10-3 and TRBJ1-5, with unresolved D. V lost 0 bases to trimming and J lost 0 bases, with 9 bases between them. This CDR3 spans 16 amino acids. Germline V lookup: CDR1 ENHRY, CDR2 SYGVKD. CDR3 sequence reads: CAISESSTSSNQPQHF. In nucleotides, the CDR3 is TGTGCCATCAGTGAGTCGAGTACCAGTAGCAATCAGCCCCAGCATTTT.

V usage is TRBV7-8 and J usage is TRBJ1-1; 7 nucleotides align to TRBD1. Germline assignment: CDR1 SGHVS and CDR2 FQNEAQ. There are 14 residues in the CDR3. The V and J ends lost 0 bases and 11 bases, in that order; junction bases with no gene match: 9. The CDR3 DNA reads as TGTGCCAGCAGCTTAGCGCGAACAGGGGAGAACGCTTTCTTT. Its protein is CASSLARTGENAFF.

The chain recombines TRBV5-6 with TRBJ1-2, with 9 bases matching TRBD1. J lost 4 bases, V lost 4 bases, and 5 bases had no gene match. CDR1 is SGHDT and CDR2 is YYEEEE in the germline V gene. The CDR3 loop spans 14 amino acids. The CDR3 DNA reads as TGTGCCAGCAGCCCCGACAGGGGGGTCTATGGCTACACCTTC. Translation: CASSPDRGVYGYTF.

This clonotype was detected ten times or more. The CDR3 DNA is TGTGCCAGCAGTTTTAACTTGGGACAGCAACTGAACACTGAAGCTTTCTTT. Protein sequence: CASSFNLGQQLNTEAFF. The V gene is TRBV28, the J gene TRBJ1-1, with 7 bases that match TRBD1. V was clipped by 3 bases and J by 0 bases; unmatched bases: 10. CDR3 size: 17 residues. The germline gives CDR1 MDHEN, CDR2 SYDVKM.

The CDR3, as DNA: TGCGCCAGCAGCCAACCCCGGTTAAGCACAGGGAGGGAAAAACTGTTTTTT. Residues: CASSQPRLSTGREKLFF. The rearrangement joins TRBV4-3 to TRBJ1-4; TRBD1 might be the D (6 bases). The CDR3 loop spans 17 amino acids. Germline CDR1 LGHNA, CDR2 YSLEER. V was cut by 2 bases and J by 8 bases, with 21 bases left in between.

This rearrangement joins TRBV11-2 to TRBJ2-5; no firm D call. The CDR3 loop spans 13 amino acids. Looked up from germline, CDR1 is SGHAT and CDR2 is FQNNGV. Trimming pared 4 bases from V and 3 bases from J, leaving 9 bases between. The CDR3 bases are TGTGCCAGCAGCTCCCATCAAGAAGAGACCCAGTACTTC. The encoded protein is CASSSHQEETQYF.

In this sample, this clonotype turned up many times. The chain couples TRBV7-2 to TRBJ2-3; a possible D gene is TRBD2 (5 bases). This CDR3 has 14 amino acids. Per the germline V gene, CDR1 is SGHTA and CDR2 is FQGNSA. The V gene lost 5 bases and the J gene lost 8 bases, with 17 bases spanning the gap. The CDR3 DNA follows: TGTGCCAGCAGCCCCGGCGAGGGAATGGGTACGCAGTATTTT. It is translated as CASSPGEGMGTQYF.

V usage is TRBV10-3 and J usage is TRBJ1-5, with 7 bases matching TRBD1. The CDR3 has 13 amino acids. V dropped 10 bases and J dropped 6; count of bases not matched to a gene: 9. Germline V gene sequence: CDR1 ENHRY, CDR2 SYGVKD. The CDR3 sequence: CATLGTAGQPQHF. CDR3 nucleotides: TGTGCCACTCTCGGGACAGCCGGTCAGCCCCAGCATTTT.